The 7 T cell receptor beta chains in this list originate from one sample, sequenced in a study of cytomegalovirus exposure and HLA in healthy donors. The PCR contained 60 Vbeta and 13 Jbeta primers. Measured with immunoSEQ multiplex PCR; TCRdb has only the in-frame clones, and not every one. The table includes some 99,000 clones, 69% detected once. The sequenced sample consisted of PBMCs. The receptors stem from a female donor in good health and CMV-seronegative.

This sequence joins TRBV7-8 and TRBJ1-1; unclear D gene. Germline CDR1 SGHVS, CDR2 FQNEAQ. The CDR3 has 14 residues. Deletions cut 1 base from V and 1 base from J, with 7 bases between. In nucleotides, the CDR3 is TGTGCCAGCAGCTTAGTCCACACGAACACTGAAGCTTTCTTT. It translates to CASSLVHTNTEAFF. Complete variable domain (other parts from reference TRBV7-8 and TRBJ1-1): GAGVSQSPRYKVAKRGQDVALRCDPISGHVSLFWYQQALGQGPEFLTYFQNEAQLDKSGLPSDRFFAERPEGSVSTLKIQRTQQEDSAVYLCASSLVHTNTEAFFGQGTRLTVV.

This chain uses TRBV10-3 with TRBJ2-5; TRBD1 agrees at 9 bases. CDR3 length: 15 residues. J gave up 6 bases and V 0 bases, and 5 bases lay outside the gene matches. Germline lookup yields CDR1 ENHRY and CDR2 SYGVKD. The CDR3 DNA sequence: TGTGCCATCAGTGAGTCGATGGGACAGGGAAAGACCCAGTACTTC. The encoded protein is CAISESMGQGKTQYF.

In this sample, this clone turned up once. This chain joins TRBV15 and TRBJ2-3; 7 nucleotides agree with TRBD1. V gave up 1 base and J gave up 2 bases; unmatched junction bases: 3. This CDR3 has 15 amino acids. Germline CDR1 and CDR2: LNHNV and YYDKDF (reference sequence). The CDR3 bases are TGTGCCACCAGCAGAGCGGGACAGCCCACAGATACGCAGTATTTT. This encodes CATSRAGQPTDTQYF. The entire variable domain, with the rest obtained from reference TRBV15 and TRBJ2-3, is as follows: DAMVIQNPRYQVTQFGKPVTLSCSQTLNHNVMYWYQQKSSQAPKLLFHYYDKDFNNEADTPDNFQSRRPNTSFCFLDIRSPGLGDTAMYLCATSRAGQPTDTQYFGPGTRLTVL.

The table lists this clone with a count of one. This chain joins TRBV10-3 and TRBJ1-1; TRBD1 agrees at 11 bases. The CDR3 has 14 amino acids. CDR1 ENHRY and CDR2 SYGVKD come from the germline V gene. The V and J ends lost 4 bases and 6 bases, in that order; junction bases with no gene match: 4. CDR3 sequence: CAISVGQGAAEAFF. For the CDR3, the DNA is TGTGCCATCAGTGTAGGACAGGGGGCAGCTGAAGCTTTCTTT.

This chain links TRBV6-6 with TRBJ1-1, with 8 bases matching TRBD1. Germline assignment: CDR1 MNHNY and CDR2 SVGAGI (reference sequence). Trimming cost V 7 bases and J 7 bases; bases outside gene matches: 5. The CDR3 spans 12 residues. CDR3 DNA: TGTGCCAGCACCCAGGGGGCGGTTGAAGCTTTCTTT. Amino acids: CASTQGAVEAFF.

The J gene is TRBJ2-7, the V gene TRBV29-1; tentatively, D is TRBD2 (7 bases). The germline CDR1 and CDR2 sequences are SQVTM and ANQGSEA. This CDR3 is 13 amino acids long. V was trimmed by 6 bases and J by 3 bases, leaving 15 bases between them. CDR3 nucleotides: TGCAGCGTCTCCCGGGGGGCCCTCTACGAGCAGTACTTC. It is translated as CSVSRGALYEQYF.

This chain connects TRBV11-3 to TRBJ2-4; 10 nucleotides line up with TRBD2. This CDR3 contains 17 residues. V lost 1 base to trimming and J lost 3 bases; unmatched junction nucleotides: 6. The germline V gene has CDR1 SGHNT and CDR2 YENEEA. CDR3 coding DNA: TGTGCCAGCAGCTTAGTAGCGGGGGGTCCCCTCAAAAACATTCAGTACTTC. It yields the protein CASSLVAGGPLKNIQYF.